This entry lists 27 T cell receptor beta chains sequenced from one sample in a study of regulatory T cells in long-lasting Graves disease. Libraries of TCR beta came from iRepertoire HTBI primers plus Arm-PCR of CDR3 regions. From the multiplex PCR reads, TCRdb called clonotypes with MiXCR, one entry per CDR3 protein. The table includes some 500,000 distinct CDR3 sequences, approximately 16% detected once. Noted time point: newly diagnosed GD, antithyroid drugs for less than 3 months. There was RNA extracted from PBMCs, and the TCR library was made from it. This same sample was also taken into another study, of T cells in Graves' hyperthyroidism and ophthalmopathy.

This specimen was peripheral blood mononuclear cells (PBMCs), taken at new diagnosis, from a patient treated with antithyroid drugs. All receptors come from a woman aged 40 to 65 with Graves disease.

CDR3 in amino acids: CSGEFNEQFF. For the CDR3, the DNA is TGCAGTGGTGAGTTCAATGAGCAGTTCTTC. The chain uses TRBV29-1 and TRBJ2-1; D not resolved. CDR1 and CDR2 (germline): SQVTM, ANQGSEA. This CDR3 comprises 10 residues.

This clonotype was seen many times. The chain combines TRBV18 with TRBJ1-1, with D perhaps matching TRBD1 (6 bases). From germline, CDR1 is KGHSH and CDR2 LQKENI. V was clipped by 5 bases and J by 2 bases, with 9 bases between them. The CDR3 is 13 amino acids. The CDR3: CASSAGVNTEAFF. DNA for the CDR3: TGTGCCAGCTCAGCAGGGGTAAACACTGAAGCTTTCTTT. The full variable domain, in which reference TRBV18 and TRBJ1-1 provide the parts outside the CDR3, is NAGVMQNPRHLVRRRGQEARLRCSPMKGHSHVYWYRQLPEEGLKFMVYLQKENIIDESGMPKERFSAEFPKEGPSILRIQQVVRGDSAAYFCASSAGVNTEAFFGQGTRLTVV.

This clonotype was picked up many times. The rearrangement uses TRBV7-3 and TRBJ1-1; 7 positions match TRBD1. This CDR3 has 13 amino acids. CDR1 and CDR2 (germline): SGHTA, FQGTGA. Losses at the gene ends were 4 bases for V and 6 bases for J; bases not matched to a gene: 5. CDR3 bases: TGTGCCAGCAGCTCGCGACAGGGTTCTGAAGCTTTCTTT. It translates to CASSSRQGSEAFF.

In its sample, this clonotype was seen many times. The chain couples TRBV7-9 to TRBJ1-1; D not certain. CDR3 length equals 12 residues. V lost 2 bases and J 3 bases, leaving 4 bases between the germline ends. Per the germline V gene, CDR1 is SEHNR and CDR2 is FQNEAQ (reference sequence). In nucleotides, the CDR3 is TGTGCCAGCAGCTTACCCCACACTGAAGCTTTCTTT. It codes for CASSLPHTEAFF.

In its sample, this clonotype was seen a few times. The chain is built from TRBV7-8 and TRBJ1-5; D is perhaps TRBD1 (6 bases). This CDR3 comprises 15 residues. V was shortened by 5 bases and J by 0 bases, with 11 bases between the two germline ends. Germline loops: CDR1 SGHVS, CDR2 FQNEAQ. The CDR3 sequence: CASSRGGYSNQPQHF. The CDR3 DNA reads as TGTGCCAGCAGCCGCGGGGGCTATAGCAATCAGCCCCAGCATTTT.

V gene TRBV10-3 combines with J gene TRBJ2-6; D gene ambiguous. This CDR3 has 14 amino acids. Trimming removed 4 bases at V and 1 base at J, with 5 bases between. CDR1 ENHRY and CDR2 SYGVKD come from the germline V gene. Written as DNA, the CDR3 is TGTGCCATCAGTGGTAGTTCTGGGGCCAACGTCCTGACTTTC. It codes for CAISGSSGANVLTF.

This clonotype was seen a single time. The chain links TRBV10-3 to TRBJ2-6; D remains unclear. Germline values: CDR1 ENHRY, CDR2 SYGVKD. V gave up 0 bases and J gave up 0 bases, with 6 bases separating them. This CDR3 region has 16 residues. The CDR3 loop is CAISESIASGANVLTF. As DNA, the CDR3 is TGTGCCATCAGTGAGTCGATAGCCTCTGGGGCCAACGTCCTGACTTTC.

Note on this clonotype: A read error is possible here, since a much larger clone lies one base away. Given the absence of the conserved phenylalanine or tryptophan at the CDR3 end, a read error is likely. The chain couples TRBV5-1 to TRBJ1-1; perhaps TRBD1 as D (6 bases). The germline V gene has CDR1 SGHRS and CDR2 YFSETQ. This CDR3 has 15 residues. Trimming shortened V by 0 bases and J by 4 bases, and 13 bases separated the two germline ends. This CDR3 reads CASSLGAGVVTEAFS. CDR3 coding DNA: TGCGCCAGCAGCTTGGGGGCAGGGGTGGTCACTGAAGCTTTCTCT.

In nucleotides, the CDR3 is TGTGCCAGCAGTCCCAATAGTGTTGGGGACAGTGGTGAGAGGGTTGGTTTCTACGAGCAGTACTTC. It translates to CASSPNSVGDSGERVGFYEQYF. The chain recombines TRBV27 with TRBJ2-7; the match to TRBD1 covers 7 bases. V shed 5 bases, J shed 3 bases, and the junction held 31 bases outside the gene matches. This CDR3 contains 22 residues. Germline V lookup: CDR1 MNHEY, CDR2 SMNVEV (reference sequence).

The chain joins TRBV6-2 or TRBV6-3 to TRBJ2-7; D is unclear. V lost 5 bases and J lost 0, with 17 bases in between. The CDR3 runs 16 residues. Germline V gene lookup returns CDR1 MNHEY and CDR2 SVGEGT. CDR3 region: CASSEEGNPSSYEQYF. CDR3 sequence (DNA): TGTGCCAGCAGTGAAGAAGGGAACCCGAGCTCCTACGAGCAGTACTTC.

This clonotype has just a few counts. The genes are TRBV20-1 and TRBJ1-5; perhaps TRBD1 as D (6 bases). The CDR3 loop spans 15 amino acids. V lost 5 bases to trimming and J lost 6 bases, with 20 bases between them. Per the germline V gene, CDR1 is DFQATT and CDR2 is SNEGSKA (reference sequence). CDR3 amino acids: CSALDRTGSLQPQHF. CDR3 sequence (DNA): TGCAGTGCTTTAGACAGGACTGGGTCTCTTCAGCCCCAGCATTTT.

This clonotype showed up many times. The chain has TRBV20-1 and TRBJ1-1; D uncertain. This CDR3 has 13 residues. Germline V gene data show CDR1 as DFQATT and CDR2 as SNEGSKA (reference sequence). V was cut by 6 bases and J by 0 bases, with 11 bases left in between. CDR3 nucleotide sequence: TGCAGTGCCCATCAGCATTTGAACACTGAAGCTTTCTTT. It codes for CSAHQHLNTEAFF.

For this clonotype: One end of the junction is discordant with germline, which a read error may explain. J is TRBJ2-7 and V is TRBV25-1, with 10 bases fitting TRBD1. The CDR3 has 13 amino acids. From germline, CDR1 is MGHDK and CDR2 SYGVNS. The CDR3 loop reads CVSSRTGGYEQYF. CDR3 nucleotides: TGTGTCAGCAGTCGGACAGGGGGCTACGAGCAGTACTTC.

This clonotype was detected ten times or more. The rearrangement uses TRBV2 and TRBJ2-1; TRBD1 agrees at 7 bases. This CDR3 is built from 15 residues. CDR1 is SNHLY, CDR2 FYNNEI, per germline. V lost 4 bases to trimming and J lost 4 bases; unmatched junction nucleotides: 7. The CDR3 loop reads CASSVQGTQYNEQFF. For the CDR3, the DNA is TGTGCCAGCAGTGTACAGGGGACCCAATACAATGAGCAGTTCTTC. The full variable domain, in which reference TRBV2 and TRBJ2-1 provide the parts outside the CDR3, is EPEVTQTPSHQVTQMGQEVILRCVPISNHLYFYWYRQILGQKVEFLVSFYNNEISEKSEIFDDQFSVERPDGSNFTLKIRSTKLEDSAMYFCASSVQGTQYNEQFFGPGTRLTVL.

This clonotype came up many times. A junction end diverges from the germline sequence, so it may reflect a read error. The rearrangement links TRBV7-2 to TRBJ2-1; 12 positions match TRBD2. CDR1 and CDR2 from the germline V gene are SGHTA and FQGNSA. The CDR3 has 14 residues. The CDR3, as DNA: TGTGCCAGCAGCCTAGCGGGGGGGTCTCATGAGCAGTTCTTC. Translating it yields CASSLAGGSHEQFF.

This clonotype was seen many times. The gene calls are TRBV12-3 or TRBV12-4 and TRBJ2-3; D remains ambiguous. The DNA matches TRBJ2-1 better at its end, which makes the J call doubtful. This CDR3 is built from 13 residues. In nucleotides, the CDR3 is TGTGCCAGCAGTTCCCAAAGCGCTGATGAGCAGTTCTTC. Encoded protein: CASSSQSADEQFF.

This clonotype was recorded at least ten times. The J gene is TRBJ2-7, the V gene TRBV18; TRBD2 might be the D (5 bases). Trimming removed 6 bases from V and 1 base from J, with 13 bases in between. The CDR3 has 14 amino acids. Germline assignment: CDR1 KGHSH and CDR2 LQKENI. The CDR3 reads CASSPGPGSYEQYF. The CDR3 region has the DNA TGTGCCAGCTCCCCCGGTCCGGGGTCCTACGAGCAGTACTTC.

This clonotype has just a few counts. The CDR3 region has the DNA TGTGCCAGCACCGAAACAGGGCCCGGAAACACCATATATTTT. Amino acids: CASTETGPGNTIYF. This rearrangement joins TRBV7-9 to TRBJ1-3; the D gene is possibly TRBD1 (6 bases). CDR3 length: 14 residues. Per the germline V gene, CDR1 is SEHNR and CDR2 is FQNEAQ (reference sequence). Trimming removed 7 bases from V and 4 bases from J, with 14 bases in between.

This clonotype has at least ten counts. V and J are TRBV13 and TRBJ2-1; 8 nucleotides line up with TRBD2. The CDR3 contains 16 residues. The V segment lost 5 bases and the J segment 2 bases; nucleotides outside the gene matches: 8. Germline CDR1 reads PRHDT; CDR2 reads FYEKMQ (reference sequence). This chain's CDR3 is CASSGPSGPTYNEQFF. In nucleotides, the CDR3 is TGTGCCAGCAGCGGTCCTAGCGGGCCTACCTACAATGAGCAGTTCTTC.

The CDR3 region has the DNA TGTGCCAGCAGTGAAGTTTTGGCCTACGAGCAGTACTTC. It translates to CASSEVLAYEQYF. The V gene is TRBV6-2 or TRBV6-3, the J gene TRBJ2-7, with D unclear. Germline CDR1 is MNHEY and CDR2 is SVGEGT. Deletions cut 5 bases from V and 2 bases from J, with 10 bases between. The CDR3 has 13 amino acids.

About this clonotype itself: A much larger clone lies one base from this, so it may be a read error. The chain is built from TRBV15 and TRBJ1-3; D ambiguous. Germline-derived CDR1 and CDR2 are LNHNV and YYDKDF (reference sequence). CDR3 length equals 16 residues. Here the CDR3 reads CATSRDARLSGNIIYF. CDR3 nucleotides: TGTGCCACCAGCAGAGATGCGCGCCTCTCTGGAAACATCATATATTTT.

The chain has TRBV18 and TRBJ2-7; either TRBD1 or TRBD2 may fit D (5 bases each). Germline assignment: CDR1 KGHSH and CDR2 LQKENI. V was trimmed by 6 bases and J by 5 bases, leaving 17 bases between them. This CDR3 has 14 residues. Written as DNA, the CDR3 is TGTGCCAGCTCTCCCGGAGTGAGGGGCCACGAGCAGTACTTC. Translation gives CASSPGVRGHEQYF.

This clonotype was detected ten times or more. V gene TRBV11-3 combines with J gene TRBJ2-3; 14 nucleotides line up with TRBD2. The ends lost 8 bases at V and 2 bases at J; junction bases unmatched: 9. Germline CDR1 and CDR2: SGHNT and YENEEA. The CDR3 loop spans 17 amino acids. CDR3 sequence reads: CASGGLAGGTITDTQYF. Written as DNA, the CDR3 is TGTGCCAGCGGAGGACTAGCGGGGGGTACCATCACAGATACGCAGTATTTT.

There are many counts of this clonotype. This chain links TRBV6-2 or TRBV6-3 with TRBJ1-5; no definite D call. Germline CDR1 is MNHEY and CDR2 is SVGEGT. The V end was cut by 3 bases, the J end by 0 bases, with 9 bases between. The CDR3 loop spans 15 amino acids. The CDR3 region is CASSYRQNSNQPQHF. In DNA, the CDR3 is TGTGCCAGCAGTTATCGCCAGAATAGCAATCAGCCCCAGCATTTT.

The rearrangement links TRBV12-3 or TRBV12-4 to TRBJ1-2, with a possible D match to TRBD1 (6 bases). This CDR3 has 15 amino acids. The V and J ends lost 2 bases and 8 bases respectively, with 18 bases between them. The CDR3 region has the DNA TGTGCCAGCAGTTTACTCCGGGACCAGGGGCCAGGCTACACCTTC. Protein sequence: CASSLLRDQGPGYTF.

This clonotype was seen repeatedly, ten times or more. The V and J genes are TRBV6-5 and TRBJ1-2; D gene ambiguous. CDR3 length: 12 amino acids. The V gene lost 2 bases and the J gene lost 9 bases, with 10 bases spanning the gap. The V gene's germline CDR1 is MNHEY and CDR2 SVGAGI. CDR3 region: CASSYSGERYTF. CDR3 bases: TGTGCCAGCAGTTACAGCGGGGAACGCTACACCTTC.

A note on this clonotype: A much larger clone is a single base away; this may be a read error. The chain employs TRBV3-1 and TRBJ2-3, with 8 bases aligning to TRBD1. From germline, CDR1 is LGHDT and CDR2 YNNKEL (reference sequence). After removal of 1 base from V and 1 base from J, the junction contained 4 bases not matched to a gene. The length of the CDR3 is 16 residues. The CDR3: CASSQGGQGRTDTQYF. CDR3 sequence (DNA): TGTGCCAGCAGCCAAGGCGGACAGGGACGCACAGATACGCAGTATTTT.